This T cell receptor (beta chain) was observed in a study of blood T cell repertoires in COVID-19. For the study at large: COVID-19 samples collected from the United States, Italy and Spain covered acute and convalescent phases. T cells, B-cell-depleted T cells, or PBMCs provided the cDNA or gDNA that served as material.

The CDR3 contains 14 residues. Germline V lookup: CDR1 SNHLY, CDR2 FYNNEI. Trimming removed 4 bases from V and 1 base from J, with 7 bases in between. Study processing details: Nucleated cell number was recorded as an estimate derived from reference gene primer amplification. Libraries were prepared by immunoSEQ multiplex PCR; TCRdb keeps only in-frame clonotypes and omits some of them. V and J calls and clone size follow that table, whereas D and trimming were derived from the DNA. The repertoire holds fewer than 250,000 clones, about 88% seen once, with more than 4.5% in the top ten. The chain employs TRBV2 and TRBJ1-4; D gene uncertain. This TCR derives from a woman aged 40 to 55 with acute or convalescent COVID-19. Source material: peripheral blood. The CDR3 region has the DNA TGTGCCAGCAGTGCCACAAAAACTAATGAAAAACTGTTTTTT. Translated: CASSATKTNEKLFF.